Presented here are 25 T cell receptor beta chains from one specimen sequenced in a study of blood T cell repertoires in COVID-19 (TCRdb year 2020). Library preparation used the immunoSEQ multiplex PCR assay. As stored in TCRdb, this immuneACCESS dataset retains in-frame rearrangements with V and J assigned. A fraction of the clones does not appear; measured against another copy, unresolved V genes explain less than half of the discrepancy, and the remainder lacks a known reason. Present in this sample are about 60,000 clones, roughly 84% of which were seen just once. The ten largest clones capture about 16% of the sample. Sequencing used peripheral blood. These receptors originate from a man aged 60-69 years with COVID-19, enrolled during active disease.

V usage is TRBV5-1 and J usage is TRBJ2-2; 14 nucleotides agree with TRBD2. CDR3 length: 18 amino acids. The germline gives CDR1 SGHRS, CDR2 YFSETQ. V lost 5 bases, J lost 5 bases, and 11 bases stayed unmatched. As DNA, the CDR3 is TGCGCCAGCAGTTTAGGGACTAGCGGGAGTCGTTATACCGGGGAGCTGTTTTTT. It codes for CASSLGTSGSRYTGELFF.

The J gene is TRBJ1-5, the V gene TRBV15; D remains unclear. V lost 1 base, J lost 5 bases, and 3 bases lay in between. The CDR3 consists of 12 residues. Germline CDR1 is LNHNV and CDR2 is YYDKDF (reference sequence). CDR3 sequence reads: CATSRADQPQHF. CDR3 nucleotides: TGTGCCACCAGCAGAGCAGATCAGCCCCAGCATTTT.

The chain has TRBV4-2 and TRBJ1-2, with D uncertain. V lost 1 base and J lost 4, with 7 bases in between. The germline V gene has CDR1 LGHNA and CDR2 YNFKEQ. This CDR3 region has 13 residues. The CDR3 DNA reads TGTGCCAGCAGCCAAGGTTACGGCTATGGCTACACCTTC. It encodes CASSQGYGYGYTF.

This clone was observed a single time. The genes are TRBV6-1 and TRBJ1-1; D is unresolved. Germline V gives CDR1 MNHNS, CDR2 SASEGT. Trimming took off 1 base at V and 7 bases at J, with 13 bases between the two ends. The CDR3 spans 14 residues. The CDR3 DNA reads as TGTGCCAGCAGTGAAGTTGTGGCCCCGTTTGAAGCTTTCTTT. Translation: CASSEVVAPFEAFF.

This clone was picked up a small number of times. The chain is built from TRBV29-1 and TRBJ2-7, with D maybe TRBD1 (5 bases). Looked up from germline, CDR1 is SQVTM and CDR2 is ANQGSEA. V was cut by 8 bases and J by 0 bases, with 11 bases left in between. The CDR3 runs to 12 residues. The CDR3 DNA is TGCAGCTGCCAGGGAAGCTCCTACGAGCAGTACTTC. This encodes CSCQGSSYEQYF.

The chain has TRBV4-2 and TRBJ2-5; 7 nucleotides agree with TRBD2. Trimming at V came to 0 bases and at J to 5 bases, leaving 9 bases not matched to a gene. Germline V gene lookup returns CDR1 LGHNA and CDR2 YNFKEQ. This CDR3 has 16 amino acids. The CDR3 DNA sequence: TGTGCCAGCAGCCAAGATGGGCGGGGAGGGGAGGAGACCCAGTACTTC. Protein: CASSQDGRGGEETQYF.

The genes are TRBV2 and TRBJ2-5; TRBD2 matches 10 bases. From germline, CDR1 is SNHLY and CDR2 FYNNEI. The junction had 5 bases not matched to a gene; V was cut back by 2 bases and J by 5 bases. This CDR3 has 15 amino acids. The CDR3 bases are TGTGCCAGCAGTGAACTAGCGGGGGTTGCGGAGACCCAGTACTTC. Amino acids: CASSELAGVAETQYF.

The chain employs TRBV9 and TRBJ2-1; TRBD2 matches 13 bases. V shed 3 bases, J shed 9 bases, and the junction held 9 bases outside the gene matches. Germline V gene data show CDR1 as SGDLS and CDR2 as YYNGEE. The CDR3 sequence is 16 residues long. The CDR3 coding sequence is TGTGCCAGCAGCGGAGGGGGACTAGCGGGATTGTTTGAGCAGTTCTTC. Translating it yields CASSGGGLAGLFEQFF.

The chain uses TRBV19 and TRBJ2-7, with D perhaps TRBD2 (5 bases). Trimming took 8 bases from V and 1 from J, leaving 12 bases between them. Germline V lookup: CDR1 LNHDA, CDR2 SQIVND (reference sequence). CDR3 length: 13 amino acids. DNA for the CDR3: TGTGCCAGTTCGAGCGGCAAATCCTACGAGCAGTACTTC. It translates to CASSSGKSYEQYF.

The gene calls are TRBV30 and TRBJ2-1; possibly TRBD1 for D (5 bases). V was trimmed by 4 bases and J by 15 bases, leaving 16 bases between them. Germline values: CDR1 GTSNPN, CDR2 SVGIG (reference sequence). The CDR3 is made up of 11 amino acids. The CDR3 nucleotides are TGTGCCTGGACCCAGGGAAAACTTTGGTTCTTC. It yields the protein CAWTQGKLWFF.

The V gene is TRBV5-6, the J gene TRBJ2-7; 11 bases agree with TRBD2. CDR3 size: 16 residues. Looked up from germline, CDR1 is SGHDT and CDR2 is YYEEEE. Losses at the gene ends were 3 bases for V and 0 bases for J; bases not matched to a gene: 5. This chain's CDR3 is CASSYWGLADSYEQYF. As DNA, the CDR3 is TGTGCCAGCAGCTATTGGGGACTAGCGGACTCCTACGAGCAGTACTTC.

The CDR3 protein is CASSLSGGIGELFF. CDR3 sequence (DNA): TGTGCCAGCAGCTTATCAGGGGGCATCGGGGAGCTGTTTTTT. The chain is built from TRBV5-6 and TRBJ2-2; 8 bases map to TRBD1. The germline gives CDR1 SGHDT, CDR2 YYEEEE. V trimming: 2 bases; J trimming: 7 bases; junction bases outside the gene matches: 4. The CDR3 loop spans 14 amino acids.

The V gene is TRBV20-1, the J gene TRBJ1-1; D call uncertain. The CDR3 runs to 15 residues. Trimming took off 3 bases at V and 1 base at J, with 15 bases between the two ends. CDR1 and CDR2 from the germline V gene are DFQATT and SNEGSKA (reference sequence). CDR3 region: CSASFLGYPNTEAFF. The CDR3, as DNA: TGCAGTGCTAGTTTCCTAGGTTACCCGAACACTGAAGCTTTCTTT.

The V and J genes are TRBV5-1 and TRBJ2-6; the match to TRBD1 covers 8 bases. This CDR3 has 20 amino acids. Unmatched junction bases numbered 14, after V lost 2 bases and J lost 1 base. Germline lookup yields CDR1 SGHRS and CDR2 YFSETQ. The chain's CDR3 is CASSFWGGGQDLSGANVLTF. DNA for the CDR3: TGCGCCAGCAGCTTTTGGGGTGGGGGACAGGACCTATCTGGGGCCAACGTCCTGACTTTC.

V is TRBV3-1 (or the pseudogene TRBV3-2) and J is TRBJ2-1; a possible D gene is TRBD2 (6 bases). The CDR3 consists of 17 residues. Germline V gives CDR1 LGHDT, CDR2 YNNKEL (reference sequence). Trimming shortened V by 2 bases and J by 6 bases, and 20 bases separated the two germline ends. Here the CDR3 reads CASSQSSLARGINEQFF. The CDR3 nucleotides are TGTGCCAGCAGCCAAAGCAGTCTAGCGAGAGGGATCAATGAGCAGTTCTTC.

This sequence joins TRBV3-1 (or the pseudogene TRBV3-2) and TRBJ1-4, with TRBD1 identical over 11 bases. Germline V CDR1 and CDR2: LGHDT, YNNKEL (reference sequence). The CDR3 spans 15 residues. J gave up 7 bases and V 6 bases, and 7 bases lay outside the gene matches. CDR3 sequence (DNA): TGTGCCAGCAGGTTCGGGACAGGGGGACGTGAAAAACTGTTTTTT. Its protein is CASRFGTGGREKLFF.

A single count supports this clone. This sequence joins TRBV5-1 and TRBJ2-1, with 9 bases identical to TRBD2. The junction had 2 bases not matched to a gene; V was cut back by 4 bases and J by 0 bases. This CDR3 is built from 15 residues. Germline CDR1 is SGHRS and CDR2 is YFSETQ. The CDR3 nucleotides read TGCGCCAGCAGCGATAGCGGGGGCTCCTACAATGAGCAGTTCTTC. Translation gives CASSDSGGSYNEQFF.

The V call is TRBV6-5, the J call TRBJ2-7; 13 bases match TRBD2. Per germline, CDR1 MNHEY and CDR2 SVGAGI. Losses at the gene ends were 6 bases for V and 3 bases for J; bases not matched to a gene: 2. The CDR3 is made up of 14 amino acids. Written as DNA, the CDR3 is TGTGCCAGCAGAGGACTAGCGGGAGTCTACGAGCAGTACTTC. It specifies CASRGLAGVYEQYF.

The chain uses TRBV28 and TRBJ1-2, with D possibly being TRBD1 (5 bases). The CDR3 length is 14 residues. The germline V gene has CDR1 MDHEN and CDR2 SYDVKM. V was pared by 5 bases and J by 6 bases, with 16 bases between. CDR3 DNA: TGTGCCAGCAGTCCGTCCCCGACAGTTAATGGCTACACCTTC. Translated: CASSPSPTVNGYTF.

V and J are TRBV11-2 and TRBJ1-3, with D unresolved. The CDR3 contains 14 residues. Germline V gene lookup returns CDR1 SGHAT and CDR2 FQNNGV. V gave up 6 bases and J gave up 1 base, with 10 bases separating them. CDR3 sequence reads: CASRRPGSGNTIYF. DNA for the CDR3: TGTGCCAGCAGAAGGCCCGGGTCTGGAAACACCATATATTTT.

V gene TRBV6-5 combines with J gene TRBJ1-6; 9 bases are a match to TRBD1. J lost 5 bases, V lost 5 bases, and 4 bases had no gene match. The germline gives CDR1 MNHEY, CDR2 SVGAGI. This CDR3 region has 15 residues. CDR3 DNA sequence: TGTGCCAGCAGTCTACAGGGGGCTAATAATTCACCCCTCCACTTT. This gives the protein CASSLQGANNSPLHF.

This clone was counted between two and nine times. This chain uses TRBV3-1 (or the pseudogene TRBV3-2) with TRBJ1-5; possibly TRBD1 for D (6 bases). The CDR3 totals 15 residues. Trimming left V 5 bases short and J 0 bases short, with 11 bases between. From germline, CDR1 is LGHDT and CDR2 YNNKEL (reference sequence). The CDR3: CASSGGVYSNQPQHF. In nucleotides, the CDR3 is TGTGCCAGCAGCGGGGGCGTTTATAGCAATCAGCCCCAGCATTTT.

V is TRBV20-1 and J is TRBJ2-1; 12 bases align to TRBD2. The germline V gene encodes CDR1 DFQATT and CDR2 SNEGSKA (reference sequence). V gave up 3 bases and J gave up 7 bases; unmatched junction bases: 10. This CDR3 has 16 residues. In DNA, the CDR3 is TGCAGTGCTAGTGGCCTAGCGGGGGGGTATTTGAATGAGCAGTTCTTC. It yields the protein CSASGLAGGYLNEQFF.

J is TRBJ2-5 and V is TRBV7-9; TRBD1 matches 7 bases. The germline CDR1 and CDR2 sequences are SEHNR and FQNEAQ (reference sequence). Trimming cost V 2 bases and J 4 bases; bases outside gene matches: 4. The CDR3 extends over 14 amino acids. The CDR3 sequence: CASSLLQGLETQYF. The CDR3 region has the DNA TGTGCCAGCAGCTTACTACAGGGGTTAGAGACCCAGTACTTC.

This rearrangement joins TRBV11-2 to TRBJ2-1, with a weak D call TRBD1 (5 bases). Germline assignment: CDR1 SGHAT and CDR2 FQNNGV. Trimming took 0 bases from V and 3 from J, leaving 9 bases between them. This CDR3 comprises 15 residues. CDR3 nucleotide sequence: TGTGCCAGCAGCTTAGACCAGGGAAGCTACAATGAGCAGTTCTTC. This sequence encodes CASSLDQGSYNEQFF.